This record looks at one TCR beta chain sequence and its context. With a J-beta primer mix and a sample-barcoded 5' primer, a second PCR ran roughly 6 to 12 cycles. Every cDNA was tagged by a template-switch adaptor with 12 random nucleotides. In TCRdb, the 5' RACE reads were re-called with MiXCR into one record per CDR3 protein. The data contain almost 1 million distinct CDR3 sequences, around 54% of them seen just once; the ten biggest clones take up 20% to 25%. The data were obtained in a study of blood T cells in healthy people across ages. The length of the CDR3 is 13 residues. Germline CDR1 is SGHNT and CDR2 is YENEEA. V trimming: 1 base; J trimming: 11 bases; junction bases outside the gene matches: 2.

The chain combines TRBV11-3 with TRBJ2-3, with TRBD2 matching 11 bases. This receptor was taken from a woman in her fifties or sixties in good health. The sample comprised blood. CDR3 DNA sequence: TGTGCCAGCAGCTTAGGGACTAGCGGGTTGCAGTATTTT. It codes for CASSLGTSGLQYF.